Listed here are 17 T cell receptor beta chains from one sample, sequenced in a study of control samples from healthy donors and cancer patients. TCRdb's table, derived via immunoSEQ multiplex PCR, lists solely in-frame clones and lacks some. This sample has 150,000 to 200,000 clones, with nearly 90% found just once. Source material: blood. Receptors were obtained from a woman in her fifties or sixties in good health.

The chain has TRBV19 and TRBJ1-3; D is unclear. V gave up 7 bases and J gave up 0 bases, with 10 bases separating them. Per the germline V gene, CDR1 is LNHDA and CDR2 is SQIVND (reference sequence). This CDR3 has 14 amino acids. CDR3 loop: CASTKYFSGNTIYF. As DNA, the CDR3 is TGTGCCAGTACTAAATACTTCTCTGGAAACACCATATATTTT.

The chain employs TRBV15 and TRBJ1-1; D is unresolved. Deletions cut 3 bases from V and 7 bases from J, with 12 bases between. This CDR3 comprises 13 residues. The germline CDR1 and CDR2 sequences are LNHNV and YYDKDF (reference sequence). CDR3 sequence reads: CATSSQPGFEAFF. The DNA of the CDR3 is TGTGCCACCAGCAGTCAACCGGGATTTGAAGCTTTCTTT.

The chain combines TRBV29-1 with TRBJ2-3, with a weak D call TRBD1 (5 bases). This CDR3 is built from 12 residues. V was cut by 6 bases and J by 6 bases, with 13 bases left in between. Germline V gene lookup returns CDR1 SQVTM and CDR2 ANQGSEA. The CDR3 nucleotides are TGCAGCGTCCGGACACGGGCGGATACGCAGTATTTT. Residues: CSVRTRADTQYF.

V usage is TRBV24-1 and J usage is TRBJ1-2, with D possibly matching TRBD1 (6 bases). The CDR3 runs 14 residues. Looked up from germline, CDR1 is KGHDR and CDR2 is SFDVKD. V was clipped by 4 bases and J by 5 bases, with 13 bases between them. Written as DNA, the CDR3 is TGTGCCACCAGTGAGTCTCCAGGGGATTATGGCTACACCTTC. It encodes CATSESPGDYGYTF.

The chain couples TRBV28 to TRBJ1-1; D is ambiguous. Germline loops: CDR1 MDHEN, CDR2 SYDVKM. V lost 4 bases and J lost 1, with 10 bases in between. The CDR3 extends over 14 amino acids. The CDR3 region has the DNA TGTGCCAGCAGTTCGCCGCATCAGAACACTGAAGCTTTCTTT. Translation: CASSSPHQNTEAFF.

The V gene is TRBV19, the J gene TRBJ1-5; tentatively, D is TRBD1 (5 bases). The ends were cut back, 6 bases at V and 0 bases at J, with 12 bases in the middle. The CDR3 runs to 15 residues. The V gene's germline CDR1 is LNHDA and CDR2 SQIVND (reference sequence). The CDR3 protein is CASRTGAFSNQPQHF. The CDR3 nucleotides are TGTGCCAGTAGGACCGGGGCCTTTAGCAATCAGCCCCAGCATTTT.

The chain couples TRBV23-1 to TRBJ2-7; 8 bases are shared with TRBD2. TRBV23-1 is recorded as an ORF, its role being uncertain. The V segment lost 6 bases and the J segment 4 bases; nucleotides outside the gene matches: 5. The CDR3 spans 13 residues. This CDR3 reads CASSSGGGYEQYF. The CDR3 DNA reads TGCGCCAGCAGCTCCGGGGGGGGGTACGAGCAGTACTTC.

The chain carries TRBV6-2 or TRBV6-3 and TRBJ2-1; TRBD1 agrees at 9 bases. Germline V gene sequence: CDR1 MNHEY, CDR2 SVGEGT. V dropped 4 bases and J dropped 1; count of bases not matched to a gene: 5. The CDR3 contains 16 residues. CDR3 protein: CASSFPDRGSYNEQFF. In DNA form, the CDR3 reads TGTGCCAGCAGTTTTCCCGACAGGGGGTCCTACAATGAGCAGTTCTTC.

V usage is TRBV27 and J usage is TRBJ1-1; D is perhaps TRBD1 (5 bases). V was shortened by 4 bases and J by 0 bases, with 6 bases between the two germline ends. The germline CDR1 and CDR2 sequences are MNHEY and SMNVEV (reference sequence). The CDR3 sequence is 13 residues long. CDR3 region: CASSSQVNTEAFF. CDR3 in DNA: TGTGCCAGCAGTTCACAGGTGAACACTGAAGCTTTCTTT.

This clone has just a few counts. The chain uses TRBV30 and TRBJ1-5; a possible D gene is TRBD1 (6 bases). The germline V and J ends were trimmed by 0 bases and 6 bases, with 12 bases remaining between them. Germline V gene lookup returns CDR1 GTSNPN and CDR2 SVGIG (reference sequence). The CDR3 runs to 14 residues. The chain's CDR3 is CAWSVSRGSQPQHF. For the CDR3, the DNA is TGTGCCTGGAGTGTAAGCAGGGGTAGTCAGCCCCAGCATTTT.

This clone was detected only a few times. The V call is TRBV2, the J call TRBJ1-1, with D hard to call. CDR3 length: 13 amino acids. Germline V gives CDR1 SNHLY, CDR2 FYNNEI. V lost 6 bases and J 4 bases, leaving 12 bases between the germline ends. The CDR3 coding sequence is TGTGCCAGCAGCCCCGCGGCTGGCACTGAAGCTTTCTTT. Residues: CASSPAAGTEAFF. The full variable domain, rest sourced from reference TRBV2 and TRBJ1-1, is EPEVTQTPSHQVTQMGQEVILRCVPISNHLYFYWYRQILGQKVEFLVSFYNNEISEKSEIFDDQFSVERPDGSNFTLKIRSTKLEDSAMYFCASSPAAGTEAFFGQGTRLTVV.

This rearrangement joins TRBV7-3 to TRBJ2-1; a possible D gene is TRBD2 (5 bases). This CDR3 contains 17 residues. Looked up from germline, CDR1 is SGHTA and CDR2 is FQGTGA. The germline V and J ends were trimmed by 5 bases and 4 bases, with 21 bases remaining between them. DNA of the CDR3: TGTGCCAGCAGCCCAACGGACTCGTATAAATCTTACAATGAGCAGTTCTTC. Protein: CASSPTDSYKSYNEQFF.

The chain has TRBV11-2 and TRBJ2-1; D uncertain. Trimming removed 5 bases at V and 0 bases at J, with 14 bases between. CDR3 size: 16 residues. The germline V gene encodes CDR1 SGHAT and CDR2 FQNNGV. This chain's CDR3 is CASSNLVGSSYNEQFF. CDR3 nucleotide sequence: TGTGCCAGCAGCAACCTGGTGGGATCCTCCTACAATGAGCAGTTCTTC.

The chain has TRBV6-6 and TRBJ2-7; D is possibly TRBD2 (5 bases). The CDR3 extends over 12 amino acids. Germline CDR1 is MNHNY and CDR2 is SVGAGI (reference sequence). Trimming left V 7 bases short and J 0 bases short, with 7 bases between. For the CDR3, the DNA is TGTGCCAGCACGGGGAGCTCCTACGAGCAGTACTTC. It codes for CASTGSSYEQYF.

Turning to this clone: An end of the junction differs from the germline gene, which may be a read error. The J gene is TRBJ2-7, the V gene TRBV4-3; TRBD2 matches 8 bases. Germline values: CDR1 LGHNA, CDR2 YSLEER. The CDR3 totals 16 residues. The CDR3 here is CASSLLRPGGSFEQYF. In DNA form, the CDR3 reads TGCGCCAGCAGCCTTCTAAGACCGGGAGGGTCCTTCGAGCAGTACTTC.

The V call is TRBV12-3 or TRBV12-4, the J call TRBJ1-1, with a possible D match to TRBD1 (6 bases). This CDR3 is built from 12 residues. V gave up 4 bases and J gave up 7 bases, with 10 bases separating them. CDR3 in amino acids: CASSSATGEAFF. For the CDR3, the DNA is TGTGCCAGCAGTTCGGCGACAGGTGAAGCTTTCTTT.

This clone was found once. The chain joins TRBV2 to TRBJ2-1; no definite D call. Germline loops: CDR1 SNHLY, CDR2 FYNNEI. V lost 3 bases to trimming and J lost 6 bases, with 12 bases between them. The CDR3 length is 14 residues. The CDR3 DNA sequence: TGTGCCAGCAGTGAGATTGCGCTTGGCAATGAGCAGTTCTTC. Its translation is CASSEIALGNEQFF.